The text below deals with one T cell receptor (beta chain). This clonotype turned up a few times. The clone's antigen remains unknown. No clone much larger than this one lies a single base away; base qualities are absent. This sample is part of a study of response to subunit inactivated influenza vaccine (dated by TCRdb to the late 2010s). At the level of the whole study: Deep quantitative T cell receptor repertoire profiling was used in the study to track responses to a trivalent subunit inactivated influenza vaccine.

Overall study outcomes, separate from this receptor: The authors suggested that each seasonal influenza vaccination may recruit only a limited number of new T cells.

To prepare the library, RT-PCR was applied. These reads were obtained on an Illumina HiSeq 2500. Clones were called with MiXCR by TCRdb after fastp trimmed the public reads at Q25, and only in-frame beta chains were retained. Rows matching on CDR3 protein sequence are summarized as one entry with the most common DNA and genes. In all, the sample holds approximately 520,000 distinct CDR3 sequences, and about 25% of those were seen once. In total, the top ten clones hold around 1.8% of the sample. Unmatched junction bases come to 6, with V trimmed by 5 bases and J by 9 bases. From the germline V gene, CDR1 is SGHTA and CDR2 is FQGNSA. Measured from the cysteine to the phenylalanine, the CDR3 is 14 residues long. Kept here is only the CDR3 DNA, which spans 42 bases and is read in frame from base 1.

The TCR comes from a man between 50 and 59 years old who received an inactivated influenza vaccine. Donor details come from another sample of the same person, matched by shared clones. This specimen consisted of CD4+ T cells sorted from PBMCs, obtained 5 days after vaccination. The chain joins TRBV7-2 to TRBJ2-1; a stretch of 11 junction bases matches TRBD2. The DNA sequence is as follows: TGTGCCAGCAGCGGGACTAGCGGTCCCTTTGAGCAGTTCTTC. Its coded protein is CASSGTSGPFEQFF.